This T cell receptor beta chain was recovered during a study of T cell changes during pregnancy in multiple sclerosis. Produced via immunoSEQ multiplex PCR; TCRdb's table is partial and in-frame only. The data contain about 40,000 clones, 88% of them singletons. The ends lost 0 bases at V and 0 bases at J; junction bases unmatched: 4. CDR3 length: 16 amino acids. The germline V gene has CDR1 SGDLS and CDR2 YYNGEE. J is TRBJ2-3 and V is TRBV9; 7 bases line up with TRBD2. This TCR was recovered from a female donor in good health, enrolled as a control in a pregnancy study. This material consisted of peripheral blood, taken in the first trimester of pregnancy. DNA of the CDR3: TGTGCCAGCAGCGTAGGTAGTAGCGGGAGCACAGATACGCAGTATTTT. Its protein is CASSVGSSGSTDTQYF.